One sample yielded the 16 T cell receptor beta chains listed below, sequenced in a study of cytomegalovirus exposure and HLA in healthy donors. The PCR employed 60 Vbeta primers together with 13 Jbeta primers. Sequencing was performed with immunoSEQ multiplex PCR; in TCRdb, only in-frame clones are kept and a portion is missing. Of 150,000 or so clones listed, over 65% are singletons. Sequenced material: PBMCs. The receptor source for this set is a man between 18 and 35 years old in good health and CMV-seropositive.

This chain joins TRBV6-1 and TRBJ2-1; 9 nucleotides agree with TRBD2. Germline lookup yields CDR1 MNHNS and CDR2 SASEGT. V lost 0 bases to trimming and J lost 7 bases; unmatched junction nucleotides: 13. The CDR3 has 18 residues. CDR3 protein: CASSEASYSLAGPNEQFF. CDR3 DNA sequence: TGTGCCAGCAGTGAAGCCAGCTACAGCCTAGCGGGGCCAAATGAGCAGTTCTTC.

A few counts support this clone. V usage is TRBV5-4 and J usage is TRBJ2-5; D gene unclear. The V end was cut by 0 bases, the J end by 2 bases, with 8 bases between. Germline-derived CDR1 and CDR2 are SGHNT and YYREEE (reference sequence). The CDR3 has 14 amino acids. CDR3 nucleotides: TGTGCCAGCAGCTTGGGCGGCCCACAAGAGACCCAGTACTTC. This encodes CASSLGGPQETQYF.

The chain uses TRBV30 and TRBJ2-7, with no clear D. Trimming left V 4 bases short and J 0 bases short, with 13 bases between. This CDR3 region has 14 residues. Germline V gives CDR1 GTSNPN, CDR2 SVGIG (reference sequence). DNA for the CDR3: TGTGCCTGGAACTCCCATCTTAGCTCCTACGAGCAGTACGTC. Encoded protein: CAWNSHLSSYEQYV.

CDR3: CASSLVGGNSPLHF. The CDR3 bases are TGTGCCAGCAGCTTAGTCGGGGGGAACTCACCCCTCCACTTT. The V and J genes are TRBV7-2 and TRBJ1-6; D is perhaps TRBD1 (5 bases). Trimming pared 1 base from V and 10 bases from J, leaving 11 bases between. Germline V CDR1 and CDR2: SGHTA, FQGNSA. CDR3 length equals 14 residues.

The chain employs TRBV7-9 and TRBJ2-3; TRBD2 agrees at 11 bases. Losses at the gene ends were 6 bases for V and 1 base for J; bases not matched to a gene: 3. Per the germline V gene, CDR1 is SEHNR and CDR2 is FQNEAQ (reference sequence). The CDR3 spans 15 residues. The CDR3 here is CASRLGLAGTDTQYF. The CDR3, as DNA: TGTGCCAGCAGACTGGGACTAGCGGGCACAGATACGCAGTATTTT.

This clone was recorded once. CDR3 bases: TGTGCCAGCAGCCAAGGTACAACAGATACGCAGTATTTT. This codes for CASSQGTTDTQYF. This rearrangement joins TRBV4-2 to TRBJ2-3; D unclear. Germline CDR1 reads LGHNA; CDR2 reads YNFKEQ. The V and J ends lost 1 base and 3 bases respectively, with 5 bases between them. The CDR3 spans 13 residues.

This clone was found a few times. This rearrangement joins TRBV6-5 to TRBJ2-1; 9 bases map to TRBD1. The V gene end was trimmed by 5 bases and the J gene end by 10 bases; junction bases not matched to a gene: 12. The CDR3 is 15 amino acids. Germline V gene sequence: CDR1 MNHEY, CDR2 SVGAGI. CDR3 sequence (DNA): TGTGCCAGCAGTCAACCGGGACAGGGAGTTTGGGAGCAGTTCTTC. It codes for CASSQPGQGVWEQFF.

This clone was seen a handful of times. The chain couples TRBV11-3 to TRBJ2-1; 7 nucleotides match TRBD2. Trimming removed 6 bases from V and 7 bases from J; junction bases left unmatched: 9. The CDR3 has 14 residues. Germline V gene data show CDR1 as SGHNT and CDR2 as YENEEA. CDR3 residues: CASSSGRTGNEQFF. CDR3 nucleotides: TGTGCCAGCAGTAGCGGGCGAACGGGAAATGAGCAGTTCTTC.

This rearrangement joins TRBV4-2 to TRBJ2-2, with 11 nucleotides matching TRBD1. Trimming took 3 bases from V and 3 from J; bases not matched to a gene: 0. CDR3 size: 15 residues. Germline CDR1 reads LGHNA; CDR2 reads YNFKEQ. In DNA, the CDR3 is TGTGCCAGCAGCCAGGGACAGGGGGACACCGGGGAGCTGTTTTTT. Translating gives CASSQGQGDTGELFF.

The chain couples TRBV5-1 to TRBJ2-3; tentatively, D is TRBD1 (6 bases). Germline V lookup: CDR1 SGHRS, CDR2 YFSETQ. Deletions cut 0 bases from V and 6 bases from J, with 14 bases between. CDR3 length equals 15 residues. The CDR3 region has the DNA TGCGCCAGCAGCTTGGGGAACAGGGATGGGGATACGCAGTATTTT. This encodes CASSLGNRDGDTQYF.

This rearrangement joins TRBV5-6 to TRBJ1-1; D ambiguous. V lost 1 base and J 1 base, leaving 11 bases between the germline ends. Germline CDR1 SGHDT, CDR2 YYEEEE. The CDR3 loop spans 15 amino acids. As DNA, the CDR3 is TGTGCCAGCAGCTTGATCTTGGGAGCGAACACTGAAGCTTTCTTT. Protein: CASSLILGANTEAFF.

The chain employs TRBV9 and TRBJ2-3; TRBD1 matches at 9 bases. After removal of 4 bases from V and 0 bases from J, the junction contained 6 bases not matched to a gene. The CDR3 extends over 16 amino acids. Germline assignment: CDR1 SGDLS and CDR2 YYNGEE. In DNA, the CDR3 is TGTGCCAGCAGCTCAAGGACAGGGGACAGCACAGATACGCAGTATTTT. This encodes CASSSRTGDSTDTQYF. Combining the CDR3 with reference TRBV9 and TRBJ2-3 gives the whole variable domain DSGVTQTPKHLITATGQRVTLRCSPRSGDLSVYWYQQSLDQGLQFLIQYYNGEERAKGNILERFSAQQFPDLHSELNLSSLELGDSALYFCASSSRTGDSTDTQYFGPGTRLTVL.

This rearrangement joins TRBV19 to TRBJ1-1; D is ambiguous. Germline V gene lookup returns CDR1 LNHDA and CDR2 SQIVND (reference sequence). The CDR3 loop spans 14 amino acids. V shed 3 bases and J shed 6 bases, with 14 bases lying between them. The CDR3 DNA follows: TGTGCCAGTAGTATTCTGAGCGTGGGAGCTGAAGCTTTCTTT. Protein sequence: CASSILSVGAEAFF. Full variable domain (remainder filled in from reference TRBV19 and TRBJ1-1): DGGITQSPKYLFRKEGQNVTLSCEQNLNHDAMYWYRQDPGQGLRLIYYSQIVNDFQKGDIAEGYSVSREKKESFPLTVTSAQKNPTAFYLCASSILSVGAEAFFGQGTRLTVV.

The chain has TRBV7-6 and TRBJ2-5; the D gene is possibly TRBD2 (5 bases). CDR1 is SGHVS, CDR2 FNYEAQ, per germline. The CDR3 has 14 amino acids. V lost 1 base to trimming and J lost 4 bases, with 10 bases between them. CDR3 residues: CASSLGLGGETQYF. CDR3 bases: TGTGCCAGCAGCTTAGGTCTTGGAGGAGAGACCCAGTACTTC.

The chain has TRBV29-1 and TRBJ1-1; 7 nucleotides match TRBD1. Germline assignment: CDR1 SQVTM and CDR2 ANQGSEA. CDR3 size: 12 residues. The V and J ends lost 7 bases and 4 bases, in that order; junction bases with no gene match: 6. CDR3 sequence: CSGQGGGTEAFF. CDR3 coding DNA: TGCAGCGGACAGGGAGGTGGCACTGAAGCTTTCTTT.

The J gene is TRBJ2-3, the V gene TRBV6-5; D perhaps matches TRBD1 (6 bases). Germline CDR1 is MNHEY and CDR2 is SVGAGI. Deletions cut 7 bases from V and 1 base from J, with 9 bases between. The CDR3 contains 13 residues. The CDR3 sequence is CASMRTGTDTQYF. CDR3 nucleotide sequence: TGTGCCAGCATGAGGACAGGCACAGATACGCAGTATTTT.